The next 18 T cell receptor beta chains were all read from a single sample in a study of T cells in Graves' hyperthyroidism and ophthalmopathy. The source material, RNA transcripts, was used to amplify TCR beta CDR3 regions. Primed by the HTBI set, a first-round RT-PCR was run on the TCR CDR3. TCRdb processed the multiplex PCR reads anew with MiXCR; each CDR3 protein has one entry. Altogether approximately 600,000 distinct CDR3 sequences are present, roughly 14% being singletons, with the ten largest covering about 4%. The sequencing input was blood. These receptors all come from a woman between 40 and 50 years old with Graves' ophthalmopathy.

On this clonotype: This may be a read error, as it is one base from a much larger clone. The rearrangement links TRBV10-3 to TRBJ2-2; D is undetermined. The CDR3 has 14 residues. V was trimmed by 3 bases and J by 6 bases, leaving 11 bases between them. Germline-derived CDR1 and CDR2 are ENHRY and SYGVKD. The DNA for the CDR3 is TGTGCCATCAGTGAAGTGGTCTACGCCGGGGAGCTGTTTTTT. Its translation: CAISEVVYAGELFF.

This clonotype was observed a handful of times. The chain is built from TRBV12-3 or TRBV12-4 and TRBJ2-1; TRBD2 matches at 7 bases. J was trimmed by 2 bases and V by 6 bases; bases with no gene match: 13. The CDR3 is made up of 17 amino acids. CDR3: CASRPGRGAGAYNEQFF. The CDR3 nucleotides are TGTGCCAGCAGACCAGGTAGAGGGGCGGGGGCCTACAATGAGCAGTTCTTC.

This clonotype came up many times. CDR3 amino acids: CASSRRDGYQPQHF. Here the CDR3 DNA reads TGTGCCAGCAGTCGCCGGGACGGATATCAGCCCCAGCATTTT. The chain is built from TRBV6-1 and TRBJ1-5; perhaps TRBD1 as D (5 bases). The CDR3 consists of 14 residues. V lost 5 bases, J lost 5 bases, and 13 bases lay in between. Germline CDR1 reads MNHNS; CDR2 reads SASEGT.

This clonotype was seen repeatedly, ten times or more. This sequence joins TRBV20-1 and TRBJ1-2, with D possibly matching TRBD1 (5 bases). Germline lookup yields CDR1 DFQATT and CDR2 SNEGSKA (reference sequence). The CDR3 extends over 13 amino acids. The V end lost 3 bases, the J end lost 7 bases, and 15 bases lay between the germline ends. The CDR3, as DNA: TGCAGTGCTAGTAACCCGGGGCTGACTGGCTACACCTTC. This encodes CSASNPGLTGYTF.

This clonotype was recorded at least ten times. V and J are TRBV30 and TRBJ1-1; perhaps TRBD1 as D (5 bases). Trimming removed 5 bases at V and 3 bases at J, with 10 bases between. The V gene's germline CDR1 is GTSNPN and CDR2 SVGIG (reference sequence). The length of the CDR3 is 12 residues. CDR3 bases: TGTGCCTGGGAGGGGTCCCACACTGAAGCTTTCTTT. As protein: CAWEGSHTEAFF.

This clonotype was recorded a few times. For the CDR3, the DNA is TGCGCCAGCAGCGGACAAGCCGAAGCTTTCTTT. This gives the protein CASSGQAEAFF. This chain joins TRBV5-1 and TRBJ1-1; D perhaps matches TRBD1 (5 bases). Germline V lookup: CDR1 SGHRS, CDR2 YFSETQ. V was trimmed by 4 bases and J by 8 bases, leaving 9 bases between them. This CDR3 spans 11 amino acids.

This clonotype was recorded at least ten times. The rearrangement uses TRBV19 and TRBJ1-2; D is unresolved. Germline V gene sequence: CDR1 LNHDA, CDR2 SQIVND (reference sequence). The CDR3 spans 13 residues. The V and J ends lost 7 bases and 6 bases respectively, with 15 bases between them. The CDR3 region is CASTSRFEDGYTF. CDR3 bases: TGTGCCAGTACGTCCCGGTTTGAGGATGGCTACACCTTC.

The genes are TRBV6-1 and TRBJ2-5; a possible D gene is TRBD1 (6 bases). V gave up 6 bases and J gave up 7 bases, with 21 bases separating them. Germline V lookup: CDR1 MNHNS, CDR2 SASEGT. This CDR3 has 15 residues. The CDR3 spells CASRPHRAAYVTQYF. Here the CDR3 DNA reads TGTGCCAGCAGGCCACACAGGGCCGCCTATGTGACCCAGTACTTC.

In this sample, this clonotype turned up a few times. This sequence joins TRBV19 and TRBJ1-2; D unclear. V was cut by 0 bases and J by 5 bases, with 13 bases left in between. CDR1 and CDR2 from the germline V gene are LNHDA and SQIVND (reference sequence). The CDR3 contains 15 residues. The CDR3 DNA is TGTGCCAGTAGTATAGATCATGTGCTCCGGTATGGCTACACCTTC. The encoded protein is CASSIDHVLRYGYTF.

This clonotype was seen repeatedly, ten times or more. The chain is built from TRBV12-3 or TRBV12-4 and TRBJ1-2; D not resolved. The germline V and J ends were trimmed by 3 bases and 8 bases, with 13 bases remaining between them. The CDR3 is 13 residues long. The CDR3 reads CASSFQAARGYTF. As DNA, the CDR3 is TGTGCCAGCAGTTTTCAGGCGGCTAGGGGCTACACCTTC.

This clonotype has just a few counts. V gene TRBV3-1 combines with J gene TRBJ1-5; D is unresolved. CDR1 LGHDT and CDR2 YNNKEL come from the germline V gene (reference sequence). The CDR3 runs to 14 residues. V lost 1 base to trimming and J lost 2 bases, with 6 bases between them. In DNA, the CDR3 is TGTGCCAGCAGCCAAGTTCAGGGCAATCAGCCCCAGCATTTT. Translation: CASSQVQGNQPQHF.

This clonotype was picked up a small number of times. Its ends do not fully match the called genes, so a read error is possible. In DNA, the CDR3 is TGTGCCAGCCGTTTAGGGGTAGGGGATCAGCCCCAGCATTTT. Translating it yields CASRLGVGDQPQHF. The V and J genes are TRBV12-3 or TRBV12-4 and TRBJ1-5; D possibly corresponds to TRBD1 (5 bases). The CDR3 totals 14 residues.

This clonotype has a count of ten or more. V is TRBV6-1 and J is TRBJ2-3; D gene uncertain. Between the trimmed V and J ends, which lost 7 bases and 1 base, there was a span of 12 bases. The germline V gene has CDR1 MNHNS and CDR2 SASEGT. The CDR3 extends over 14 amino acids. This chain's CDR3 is CASNPLRRTDTQYF. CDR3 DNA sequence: TGTGCCAGCAACCCCCTCCGTCGCACAGATACGCAGTATTTT.

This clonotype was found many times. The CDR3 region is CASSDRDSRGANYGYTF. CDR3 nucleotide sequence: TGTGCCAGCAGCGACCGGGACTCCAGAGGGGCAAACTATGGCTACACCTTC. The V gene is TRBV6-4, the J gene TRBJ1-2; D perhaps matches TRBD1 (5 bases). The CDR3 runs to 17 residues. Germline-derived CDR1 and CDR2 are MRHNA and SNTAGT. Trimming stripped 6 bases from V and 2 bases from J, with 22 bases between.

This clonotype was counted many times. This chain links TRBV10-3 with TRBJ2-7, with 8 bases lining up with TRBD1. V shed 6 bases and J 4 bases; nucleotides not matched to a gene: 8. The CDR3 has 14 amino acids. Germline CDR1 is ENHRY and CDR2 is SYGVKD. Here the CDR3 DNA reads TGTGCCATCAGCTCCGGGACAGGTTTTTACGAGCAGTACTTC. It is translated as CAISSGTGFYEQYF.

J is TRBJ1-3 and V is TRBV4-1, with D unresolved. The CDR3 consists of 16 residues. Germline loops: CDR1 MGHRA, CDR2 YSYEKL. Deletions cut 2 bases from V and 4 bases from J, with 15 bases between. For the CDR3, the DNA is TGCGCCAGCAGCCAATCACCCCGGAATAGCGGAAACACCATATATTTT. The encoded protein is CASSQSPRNSGNTIYF.

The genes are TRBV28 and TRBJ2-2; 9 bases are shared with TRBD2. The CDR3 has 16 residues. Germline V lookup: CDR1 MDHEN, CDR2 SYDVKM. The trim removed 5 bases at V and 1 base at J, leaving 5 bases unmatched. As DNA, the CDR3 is TGTGCCAGCAGTCTAGCTAGCGGGATGAACACCGGGGAGCTGTTTTTT. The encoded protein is CASSLASGMNTGELFF.

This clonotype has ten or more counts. The CDR3 protein is CATSRARSRIGTETYEQYF. CDR3 sequence (DNA): TGTGCCACCAGCAGAGCCCGCTCTAGAATAGGGACCGAAACCTACGAGCAGTACTTC. The rearrangement links TRBV15 to TRBJ2-7; D possibly matches TRBD1 or TRBD2 (5 bases each). This CDR3 contains 19 residues. V was pared by 1 base and J by 2 bases, with 24 bases between. Looked up from germline, CDR1 is LNHNV and CDR2 is YYDKDF (reference sequence).